These 21 T cell receptor beta chains originate from one sample sequenced in a study of T cell changes during pregnancy in multiple sclerosis. Profiling relied on immunoSEQ multiplex PCR, and the TCRdb table lists in-frame clones only, not all of them. The sample records approximately 41,000 clones, roughly 87% being singletons. This specimen consisted of CD8+ T cells from peripheral blood mononuclear cells, obtained in the first trimester of pregnancy. The receptors come from a female donor with multiple sclerosis, enrolled in a pregnancy study.

This chain connects TRBV18 to TRBJ1-4; 8 bases line up with TRBD1. Germline V gene lookup returns CDR1 KGHSH and CDR2 LQKENI. CDR3 length: 16 residues. Trimming at V came to 3 bases and at J to 6 bases, leaving 9 bases not matched to a gene. CDR3 sequence: CASSPLAGGPDEKLFF. The CDR3 nucleotides read TGTGCCAGCTCACCTCTTGCAGGGGGCCCCGATGAAAAACTGTTTTTT.

This clone was counted many times. This chain uses TRBV6-4 with TRBJ1-2; D might be TRBD1 (5 bases). The CDR3 runs 15 residues. The V end lost 0 bases, the J end lost 4 bases, and 12 bases lay between the germline ends. Per germline, CDR1 MRHNA and CDR2 SNTAGT. Here the CDR3 DNA reads TGTGCCAGCAGTGACTCGGCGGGACCTGGCTATGGCTACACCTTC. Protein product: CASSDSAGPGYGYTF.

V and J are TRBV5-1 and TRBJ2-2, with 7 bases matching TRBD1. Trimming removed 4 bases from V and 3 bases from J; junction bases left unmatched: 9. The CDR3 is made up of 16 amino acids. Germline V CDR1 and CDR2: SGHRS, YFSETQ. The CDR3 region is CASSTAPTGYTGELFF. The DNA of the CDR3 is TGCGCCAGCAGCACTGCCCCGACAGGGTACACCGGGGAGCTGTTTTTT.

The chain uses TRBV5-8 and TRBJ2-3; 12 positions agree with TRBD2. Per the germline V gene, CDR1 is SGHTS and CDR2 is YDEGEE. Germline trimming cut 0 bases from V and 1 base from J; bases unmatched to any gene: 0. The CDR3 is made up of 16 amino acids. CDR3 DNA: TGTGCCAGCAGCTTGGGGACTAGCGGGGGCACAGATACGCAGTATTTT. Its translation is CASSLGTSGGTDTQYF.

This rearrangement joins TRBV5-4 to TRBJ1-1; D unresolved. The CDR3 consists of 14 residues. Germline V lookup: CDR1 SGHNT, CDR2 YYREEE (reference sequence). The ends were cut back, 0 bases at V and 3 bases at J, with 9 bases in the middle. This chain's CDR3 is CASSLGTFDTEAFF. The CDR3 DNA reads TGTGCCAGCAGCTTGGGGACTTTCGACACTGAAGCTTTCTTT.

This chain uses TRBV2 with TRBJ1-2; D is uncertain. This CDR3 region has 13 residues. The ends were cut back, 3 bases at V and 3 bases at J, with 8 bases in the middle. CDR1 is SNHLY and CDR2 is FYNNEI in the germline V gene. This CDR3 is CASSDQADYGYTF. CDR3 DNA: TGTGCCAGCAGTGACCAGGCTGACTATGGCTACACCTTC.

The chain recombines TRBV11-2 with TRBJ2-7; 10 bases agree with TRBD1. From germline, CDR1 is SGHAT and CDR2 FQNNGV. This CDR3 has 15 residues. Unmatched junction bases numbered 8, after V lost 4 bases and J lost 5 bases. The CDR3 sequence is CASSSYLTGGDEQYF. The CDR3 region has the DNA TGTGCCAGCAGCTCGTATCTGACAGGGGGCGACGAGCAGTACTTC.

The V gene is TRBV18, the J gene TRBJ2-7; 9 nucleotides agree with TRBD1. The junction had 8 bases not matched to a gene; V was cut back by 3 bases and J by 5 bases. The CDR3 runs to 15 residues. Germline CDR1 KGHSH, CDR2 LQKENI. In DNA form, the CDR3 reads TGTGCCAGCTCACCGATTGGGACAGGGTATGACGAGCAGTACTTC. Amino acid sequence: CASSPIGTGYDEQYF.

The chain combines TRBV10-3 with TRBJ1-1, with a tentative D call TRBD1 (5 bases). Germline CDR1 reads ENHRY; CDR2 reads SYGVKD. The CDR3 is 14 residues long. The V end lost 3 bases, the J end lost 8 bases, and 16 bases lay between the germline ends. The CDR3 sequence: CAISDAQRGMEAFF. As DNA, the CDR3 is TGTGCCATCAGTGACGCCCAACGGGGGATGGAAGCTTTCTTT.

The chain combines TRBV7-8 with TRBJ1-3, with D perhaps TRBD1 (6 bases). Trimming took off 4 bases at V and 0 bases at J, with 13 bases between the two ends. The germline V gene encodes CDR1 SGHVS and CDR2 FQNEAQ. CDR3 length: 16 residues. In DNA form, the CDR3 reads TGTGCCAGCAGCTCCCCCAAGGACAGCTCTGGAAACACCATATATTTT. Translation gives CASSSPKDSSGNTIYF.

The chain combines TRBV9 with TRBJ1-1, with TRBD1 matching 11 bases. The germline V gene encodes CDR1 SGDLS and CDR2 YYNGEE. V was clipped by 0 bases and J by 4 bases; unmatched bases: 2. The CDR3 covers 15 residues. CDR3 DNA sequence: TGTGCCAGCAGCGTAGCCGGGACAGGGGGCACTGAAGCTTTCTTT. Translation gives CASSVAGTGGTEAFF. The whole variable domain, filled in from reference TRBV9 and TRBJ1-1, reads DSGVTQTPKHLITATGQRVTLRCSPRSGDLSVYWYQQSLDQGLQFLIQYYNGEERAKGNILERFSAQQFPDLHSELNLSSLELGDSALYFCASSVAGTGGTEAFFGQGTRLTVV.

This chain links TRBV5-1 with TRBJ2-7; TRBD1 matches 10 bases. This CDR3 is built from 14 residues. V trimming: 4 bases; J trimming: 2 bases; junction bases outside the gene matches: 3. CDR1 and CDR2 (germline): SGHRS, YFSETQ. In nucleotides, the CDR3 is TGCGCCAGCAGCCCCGGGACAGGGGCCTACGAGCAGTACTTC. Residues: CASSPGTGAYEQYF.

This chain uses TRBV4-3 with TRBJ2-1; 10 bases fit TRBD2. With V trimmed by 0 bases and J by 8 bases, 7 bases remained unmatched. The CDR3 is 16 residues long. Germline CDR1 and CDR2: LGHNA and YSLEER. The CDR3 is CASSQEPAGGLDEQFF. CDR3 DNA sequence: TGCGCCAGCAGCCAAGAACCAGCGGGGGGGCTGGATGAGCAGTTCTTC.

The V gene is TRBV6-5, the J gene TRBJ2-4; 8 bases fit TRBD2. J was trimmed by 6 bases and V by 0 bases; bases with no gene match: 4. CDR1 is MNHEY, CDR2 SVGAGI, per germline. The CDR3 length is 15 residues. The CDR3 sequence: CASSYSRSGGNIQYF. The CDR3 DNA is TGTGCCAGCAGTTACTCGAGAAGCGGGGGAAACATTCAGTACTTC.

This chain joins TRBV2 and TRBJ2-7, with a possible D match to TRBD2 (5 bases). V lost 0 bases, J lost 6 bases, and 6 bases lay in between. The CDR3 has 12 residues. CDR1 SNHLY and CDR2 FYNNEI come from the germline V gene. CDR3 coding DNA: TGTGCCAGCAGTGAAGCGCTAGCCGAGCAGTACTTC. Residues: CASSEALAEQYF.

The CDR3 DNA reads as TGTGCCAGCAGTTCTCCTAGCGGGGGCTTCACAGATACGCAGTATTTT. Its translation is CASSSPSGGFTDTQYF. The rearrangement links TRBV27 to TRBJ2-3; TRBD2 matches 10 bases. V was pared by 4 bases and J by 2 bases, with 6 bases of the junction left unmatched. Germline assignment: CDR1 MNHEY and CDR2 SMNVEV (reference sequence). CDR3 length: 16 residues.

The chain uses TRBV7-6 and TRBJ2-2, with D possibly matching TRBD2 (6 bases). There are 19 residues in the CDR3. Trimming stripped 5 bases from V and 5 bases from J, with 27 bases between. Germline lookup yields CDR1 SGHVS and CDR2 FNYEAQ. CDR3 sequence reads: CASSPRVSRAGPKTGELFF. CDR3 nucleotides: TGTGCCAGCAGCCCCCGGGTCAGCCGGGCGGGACCCAAAACCGGGGAGCTGTTTTTT.

Points on this clone: The junction and the germline gene differ at one end; a read error may be behind it. V and J are TRBV6-5 and TRBJ2-7, with D maybe TRBD1 (5 bases). The CDR3 consists of 14 residues. Germline-derived CDR1 and CDR2 are MNHEY and SVGAGI. This CDR3 reads CASTHHSDSYGQYF. DNA for the CDR3: TGTGCCAGCACCCACCACAGCGACAGCTACGGGCAGTACTTC.

A single count supports this clone. The V and J genes are TRBV12-5 and TRBJ2-1; D perhaps matches TRBD2 (7 bases). CDR3 size: 14 residues. V was pared by 2 bases and J by 9 bases, with 14 bases between. CDR1 LGHNT and CDR2 FRNRAP come from the germline V gene. CDR3 residues: CASGLLKGGSEQFF. The CDR3 DNA sequence: TGTGCTAGTGGTTTGCTAAAGGGGGGGAGTGAGCAGTTCTTC.

The chain employs TRBV19 and TRBJ1-1; 8 positions match TRBD1. Germline V gene sequence: CDR1 LNHDA, CDR2 SQIVND (reference sequence). The CDR3 is 19 residues long. J was trimmed by 1 base and V by 3 bases; bases with no gene match: 16. The CDR3 loop reads CASSISPLQGGLWNTEAFF. The CDR3 DNA reads as TGTGCCAGTAGTATTTCCCCCTTACAGGGGGGGTTATGGAACACTGAAGCTTTCTTT. The whole variable domain, remainder taken from reference TRBV19 and TRBJ1-1, is DGGITQSPKYLFRKEGQNVTLSCEQNLNHDAMYWYRQDPGQGLRLIYYSQIVNDFQKGDIAEGYSVSREKKESFPLTVTSAQKNPTAFYLCASSISPLQGGLWNTEAFFGQGTRLTVV.

The chain carries TRBV20-1 and TRBJ1-1; no reliable D call. Germline values: CDR1 DFQATT, CDR2 SNEGSKA (reference sequence). This CDR3 has 11 residues. Trimming took off 6 bases at V and 5 bases at J, with 10 bases between the two ends. The CDR3 protein is CSAPCYTEAFF. In DNA, the CDR3 is TGCAGTGCCCCGTGTTATACTGAAGCTTTCTTT.